The present TCR beta chain was sequenced within a study of OX40 agonist ivuxolimab in advanced cancers. General study results and limits: Within 6 weeks, CD4+ and CD8+ blood T cells expanded clonally at 0.1 to 3.0 mg/kg.

Measured with immunoSEQ multiplex PCR; TCRdb has only the in-frame clones, and not every one. Among about 79,000 clones listed, 85% to 95% were seen once. Comment on this clone: Its antigen remains unknown.

The germline V and J ends were trimmed by 2 bases and 8 bases, with 9 bases remaining between them. Germline lookup yields CDR1 MNHNY and CDR2 SVGAGI (reference sequence). This CDR3 has 12 residues. The receptor's source is an adult with an advanced solid tumor such as melanoma, head and neck, liver or kidney cancer. The source was CD4+ or CD8+ T cells sorted from blood, collected in a trial of the OX40 agonist ivuxolimab. The chain joins TRBV6-6 to TRBJ1-2; D uncertain. The CDR3, as DNA: TGTGCCAGCAGTTACGGTATTGAGGGCTACACCTTC. This encodes CASSYGIEGYTF.